Described below is a single T cell receptor (beta chain) sequence and its context. Its target is not known. This specimen belongs to a study of cytomegalovirus exposure and HLA in healthy donors. Study observations and caveats: For cytomegalovirus status, the classifier reportedly gave diagnoses with high specificity and sensitivity.

Germline values: CDR1 PRHDT, CDR2 FYEKMQ (reference sequence). With 1 base removed from V and 8 bases from J, the gap between germline ends came to 17 bases. This CDR3 contains 15 residues. The protocol was immunoSEQ multiplex PCR, while the TCRdb copy is restricted to in-frame clones and leaves out a portion. The data hold fewer than 130,000 clones, with more than 75% observed a single time. The chain links TRBV13 to TRBJ1-2, with D possibly matching TRBD1 (5 bases). Sequenced input: PBMCs. The source is a woman between 25 and 40 years old in good health and CMV-seropositive. CDR3 bases: TGTGCCAGCAGCTTAGCGGGGGACGAGTTAGGGGGCTACACCTTC. Protein product: CASSLAGDELGGYTF.